These 13 T cell receptor beta chains were all obtained from the same sample, sequenced in a study of beta chain features in type 1 diabetes. Expressed TCRB transcripts were sequenced because the isolated RNA had all been reverse transcribed beforehand. Some clones are missing from TCRdb's copy, which holds only in-frame ones; the method was immunoSEQ multiplex PCR. The profile covers roughly 150,000 clones, with over 8.5% appearing a single time and approximately 2% taken by the ten largest. The specimen sequenced was central memory CD4+ T cells from blood. These receptors originate from a young man in good health.

This clone was observed a handful of times. The chain links TRBV5-1 to TRBJ1-2; D unclear. Trimming cost V 7 bases and J 2 bases, with 12 bases left between them. The CDR3 consists of 13 residues. The germline CDR1 and CDR2 sequences are SGHRS and YFSETQ. CDR3 coding DNA: TGCGCCAGCTCTAGGGAGGCGAACTATGGCTACACCTTC. It is translated as CASSREANYGYTF.

This clone appeared a few times. The CDR3 coding sequence is TGTGCCAGCATGAACAGGGGAGAGACCCAGTACTTC. Translating gives CASMNRGETQYF. This chain joins TRBV28 and TRBJ2-5; TRBD1 aligns across 7 bases. Germline CDR1 reads MDHEN; CDR2 reads SYDVKM. J was trimmed by 4 bases and V by 7 bases; bases with no gene match: 3. This CDR3 is 12 amino acids long.

The chain combines TRBV2 with TRBJ2-2, with 7 bases matching TRBD1. The J segment lost 6 bases and the V segment lost 6 bases, leaving 4 bases of the junction unmatched. This CDR3 has 13 residues. The germline V gene has CDR1 SNHLY and CDR2 FYNNEI. The CDR3 DNA reads as TGTGCCAGCAGAAAACAGGGGTCCGGGGAGCTGTTTTTT. Its translation is CASRKQGSGELFF.

The genes are TRBV7-8 and TRBJ1-1; the D gene is possibly TRBD1 (5 bases). V was clipped by 6 bases and J by 1 base, with 18 bases between them. CDR3 length: 16 residues. The germline gives CDR1 SGHVS, CDR2 FQNEAQ. CDR3 DNA sequence: TGTGCCAGCAGTCCCAGGGAGATCCGAAAGAACACTGAAGCTTTCTTT. This gives the protein CASSPREIRKNTEAFF. The variable domain in full, completed from reference TRBV7-8 and TRBJ1-1, reads GAGVSQSPRYKVAKRGQDVALRCDPISGHVSLFWYQQALGQGPEFLTYFQNEAQLDKSGLPSDRFFAERPEGSVSTLKIQRTQQEDSAVYLCASSPREIRKNTEAFFGQGTRLTVV.

This clone was picked up a small number of times. The V gene is TRBV18, the J gene TRBJ1-5, with 8 nucleotides matching TRBD1. After removal of 3 bases from V and 6 bases from J, the junction contained 4 bases not matched to a gene. Germline V gene sequence: CDR1 KGHSH, CDR2 LQKENI. The CDR3 is 14 amino acids. The CDR3 sequence: CASSPDRAAQPQHF. CDR3 nucleotides: TGTGCCAGCTCACCGGACAGGGCGGCTCAGCCCCAGCATTTT.

A few counts support this clone. The rearrangement joins TRBV7-2 to TRBJ2-1; either TRBD1 or TRBD2 may supply D (5 bases each). The CDR3 sequence is 15 residues long. V lost 5 bases, J lost 5 bases, and 16 bases lay in between. Germline V lookup: CDR1 SGHTA, CDR2 FQGNSA. The CDR3 coding sequence is TGTGCCAGCAGCGCGCCGGGACGGCAGGACAATGAGCAGTTCTTC. Its protein product is CASSAPGRQDNEQFF.

This chain links TRBV30 with TRBJ2-2; D ambiguous. Germline V gene data show CDR1 as GTSNPN and CDR2 as SVGIG (reference sequence). The CDR3 covers 14 residues. The V gene lost 3 bases and the J gene lost 6 bases, with 14 bases spanning the gap. The CDR3 DNA reads TGTGCCTGGAGGTGGGTAAGTGTTGCCGGGGAGCTGTTTTTT. Its translation: CAWRWVSVAGELFF.

This clone came up a few times. In DNA, the CDR3 is TGTGCCAGCAGTTTAACCATTTACGAGCAGTACTTC. It translates to CASSLTIYEQYF. This chain joins TRBV28 and TRBJ2-7; unclear D gene. The V end was cut by 2 bases, the J end by 4 bases, with 6 bases between. Germline V gene data show CDR1 as MDHEN and CDR2 as SYDVKM. The CDR3 spans 12 residues.

This clone was picked up a small number of times. The genes are TRBV28 and TRBJ2-7; D is unclear. Trimming took off 7 bases at V and 3 bases at J, with 7 bases between the two ends. The CDR3 contains 11 residues. Germline CDR1 and CDR2: MDHEN and SYDVKM. This CDR3 is CASIGNYEQYF. The CDR3, as DNA: TGTGCCAGCATCGGAAACTACGAGCAGTACTTC.

The chain carries TRBV19 and TRBJ1-1; D call uncertain. CDR3 length: 15 amino acids. CDR1 is LNHDA and CDR2 is SQIVND in the germline V gene (reference sequence). V gave up 2 bases and J gave up 1 base, with 11 bases separating them. The CDR3, as DNA: TGTGCCAGTAGTATACGGCGAGGGAAGAACACTGAAGCTTTCTTT. Protein: CASSIRRGKNTEAFF. Based on the CDR3 plus reference TRBV19 and TRBJ1-1, the full variable domain is DGGITQSPKYLFRKEGQNVTLSCEQNLNHDAMYWYRQDPGQGLRLIYYSQIVNDFQKGDIAEGYSVSREKKESFPLTVTSAQKNPTAFYLCASSIRRGKNTEAFFGQGTRLTVV.

The chain joins TRBV28 to TRBJ1-5, with 10 positions matching TRBD1. Germline CDR1 MDHEN, CDR2 SYDVKM. This CDR3 region has 15 residues. The V gene end was trimmed by 6 bases and the J gene end by 4 bases; junction bases not matched to a gene: 6. The DNA of the CDR3 is TGTGCCAGCAGCGGGACAGGGGTCTTAAATCAGCCCCAGCATTTT. Its protein product is CASSGTGVLNQPQHF.

This chain links TRBV7-3 with TRBJ2-1; TRBD2 agrees at 15 bases. Unmatched junction bases numbered 2, after V lost 2 bases and J lost 6 bases. Germline V lookup: CDR1 SGHTA, CDR2 FQGTGA. CDR3 length: 16 amino acids. This CDR3 reads CASSLGTSGRSNEQFF. The CDR3 region has the DNA TGTGCCAGCAGCTTAGGGACTAGCGGGAGGTCCAATGAGCAGTTCTTC.

This clone was picked up many times. CDR3 sequence reads: CAISPRSEHSYEQYF. The CDR3 DNA follows: TGTGCCATCTCCCCGCGTTCTGAACACTCCTACGAGCAGTACTTC. V usage is TRBV10-3 and J usage is TRBJ2-7; D unresolved. The CDR3 consists of 15 residues. The V and J ends lost 8 bases and 0 bases respectively, with 17 bases between them. CDR1 ENHRY and CDR2 SYGVKD come from the germline V gene.